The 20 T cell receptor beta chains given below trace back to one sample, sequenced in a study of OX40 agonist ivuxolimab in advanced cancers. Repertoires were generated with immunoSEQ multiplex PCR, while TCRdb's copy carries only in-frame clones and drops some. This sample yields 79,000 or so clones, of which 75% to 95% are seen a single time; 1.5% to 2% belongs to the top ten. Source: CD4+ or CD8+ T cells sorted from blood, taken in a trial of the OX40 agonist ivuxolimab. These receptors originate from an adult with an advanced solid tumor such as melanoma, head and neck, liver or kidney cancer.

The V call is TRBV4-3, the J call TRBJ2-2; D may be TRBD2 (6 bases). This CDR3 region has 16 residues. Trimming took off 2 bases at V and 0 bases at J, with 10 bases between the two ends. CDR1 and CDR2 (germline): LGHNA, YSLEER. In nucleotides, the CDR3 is TGCGCCAGCAGCCAATCCGGCGGGGCGAACACCGGGGAGCTGTTTTTT. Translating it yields CASSQSGGANTGELFF.

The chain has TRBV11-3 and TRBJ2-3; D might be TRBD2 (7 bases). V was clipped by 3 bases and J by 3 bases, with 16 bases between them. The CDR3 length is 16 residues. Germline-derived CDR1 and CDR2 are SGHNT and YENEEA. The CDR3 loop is CASSLEAGRGTDTQYF. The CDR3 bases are TGTGCCAGCAGCTTGGAGGCAGGGAGGGGGACAGATACGCAGTATTTT.

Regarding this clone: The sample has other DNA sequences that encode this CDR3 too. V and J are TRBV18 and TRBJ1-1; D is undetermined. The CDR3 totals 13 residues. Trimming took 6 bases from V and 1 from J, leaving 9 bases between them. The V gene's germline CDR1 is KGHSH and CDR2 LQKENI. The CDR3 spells CASSPSENTEAFF. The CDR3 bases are TGTGCCAGCTCCCCAAGCGAGAACACTGAAGCTTTCTTT.

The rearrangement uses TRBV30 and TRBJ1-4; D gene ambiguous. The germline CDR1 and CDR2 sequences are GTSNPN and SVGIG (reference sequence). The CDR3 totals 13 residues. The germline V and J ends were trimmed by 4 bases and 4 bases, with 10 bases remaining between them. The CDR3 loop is CAWTLGSNEKLFF. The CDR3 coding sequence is TGTGCCTGGACCCTTGGGAGTAATGAAAAACTGTTTTTT. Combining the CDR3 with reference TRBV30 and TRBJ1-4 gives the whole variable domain SQTIHQWPATLVQPVGSPLSLECTVEGTSNPNLYWYRQAAGRGLQLLFYSVGIGQISSEVPQNLSASRPQDRQFILSSKKLLLSDSGFYLCAWTLGSNEKLFFGSGTQLSVL.

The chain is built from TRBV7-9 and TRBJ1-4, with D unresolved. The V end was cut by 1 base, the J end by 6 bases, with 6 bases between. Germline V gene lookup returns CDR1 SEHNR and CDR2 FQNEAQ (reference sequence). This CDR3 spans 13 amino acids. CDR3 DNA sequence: TGTGCCAGCAGCTTAGTTCCAGATGAAAAACTGTTTTTT. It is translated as CASSLVPDEKLFF.

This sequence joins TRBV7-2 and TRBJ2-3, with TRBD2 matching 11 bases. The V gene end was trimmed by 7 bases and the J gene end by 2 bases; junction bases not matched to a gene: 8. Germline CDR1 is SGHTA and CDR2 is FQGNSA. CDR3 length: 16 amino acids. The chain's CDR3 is CASTKRLAGNTDTQYF. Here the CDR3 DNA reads TGTGCCAGCACTAAGAGACTAGCGGGAAACACAGATACGCAGTATTTT.

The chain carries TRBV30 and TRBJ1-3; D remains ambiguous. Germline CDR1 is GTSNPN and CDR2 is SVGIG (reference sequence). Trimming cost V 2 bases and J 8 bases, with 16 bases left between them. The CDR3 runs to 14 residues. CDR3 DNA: TGTGCCTGGAGTTCGGACGTCCGTATGGACACCATATATTTT. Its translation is CAWSSDVRMDTIYF.

The CDR3 here is CASSPPPNEQFF. The CDR3 DNA is TGTGCCAGCAGCCCTCCTCCGAATGAGCAGTTCTTC. The V gene is TRBV7-9, the J gene TRBJ2-1, with D unclear. The CDR3 contains 12 residues. V lost 5 bases, J lost 7 bases, and 9 bases lay in between. CDR1 is SEHNR, CDR2 FQNEAQ, per germline (reference sequence).

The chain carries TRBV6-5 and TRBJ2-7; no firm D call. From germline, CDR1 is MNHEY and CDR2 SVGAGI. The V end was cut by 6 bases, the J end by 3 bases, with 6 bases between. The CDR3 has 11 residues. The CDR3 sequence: CASRKGYEQYF. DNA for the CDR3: TGTGCCAGCAGAAAAGGCTACGAGCAGTACTTC.

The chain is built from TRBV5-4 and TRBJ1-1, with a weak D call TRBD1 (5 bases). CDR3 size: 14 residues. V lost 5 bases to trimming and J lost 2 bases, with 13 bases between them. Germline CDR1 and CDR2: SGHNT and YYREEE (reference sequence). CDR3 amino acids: CASSLDRGNTEAFF. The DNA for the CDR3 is TGTGCCAGCAGTCTTGACAGAGGTAACACTGAAGCTTTCTTT.

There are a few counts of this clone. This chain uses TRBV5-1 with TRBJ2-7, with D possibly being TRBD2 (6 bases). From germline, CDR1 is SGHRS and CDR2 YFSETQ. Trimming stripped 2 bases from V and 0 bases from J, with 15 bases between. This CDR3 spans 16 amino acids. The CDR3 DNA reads TGCGCCAGCAGCTTCGGCGGTAGCGGAGTCTCCTACGAGCAGTACTTC. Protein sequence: CASSFGGSGVSYEQYF.

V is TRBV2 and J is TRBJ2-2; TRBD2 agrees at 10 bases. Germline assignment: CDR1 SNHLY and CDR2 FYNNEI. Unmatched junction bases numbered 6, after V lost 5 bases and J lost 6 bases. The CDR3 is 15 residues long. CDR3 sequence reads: CASSPLAGWAGELFF. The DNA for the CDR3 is TGTGCCAGCAGTCCACTAGCGGGGTGGGCCGGGGAGCTGTTTTTT.

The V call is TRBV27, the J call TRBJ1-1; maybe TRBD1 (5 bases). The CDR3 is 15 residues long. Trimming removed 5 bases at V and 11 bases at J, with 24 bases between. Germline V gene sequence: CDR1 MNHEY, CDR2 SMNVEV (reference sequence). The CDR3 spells CASSQGVGGSSRAFF. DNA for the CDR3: TGTGCCAGCAGTCAGGGTGTGGGGGGAAGCTCGCGGGCTTTCTTT.

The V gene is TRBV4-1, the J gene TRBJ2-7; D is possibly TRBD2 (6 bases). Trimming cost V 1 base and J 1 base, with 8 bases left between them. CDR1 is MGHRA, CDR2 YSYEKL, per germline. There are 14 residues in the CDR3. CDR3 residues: CASSQAEGSYEQYF. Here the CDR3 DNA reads TGCGCCAGCAGCCAAGCGGAGGGATCCTACGAGCAGTACTTC.

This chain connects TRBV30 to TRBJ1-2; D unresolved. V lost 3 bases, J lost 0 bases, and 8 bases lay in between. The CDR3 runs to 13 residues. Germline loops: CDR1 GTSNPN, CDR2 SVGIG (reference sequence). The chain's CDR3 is CAWRATANYGYTF. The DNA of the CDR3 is TGTGCCTGGAGGGCAACAGCTAACTATGGCTACACCTTC.

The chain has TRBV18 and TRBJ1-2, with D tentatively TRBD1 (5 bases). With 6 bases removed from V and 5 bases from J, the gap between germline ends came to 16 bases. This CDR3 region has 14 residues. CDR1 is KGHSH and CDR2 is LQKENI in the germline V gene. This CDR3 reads CASSATVFQYGYTF. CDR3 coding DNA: TGTGCCAGCTCGGCGACAGTCTTCCAATATGGCTACACCTTC.

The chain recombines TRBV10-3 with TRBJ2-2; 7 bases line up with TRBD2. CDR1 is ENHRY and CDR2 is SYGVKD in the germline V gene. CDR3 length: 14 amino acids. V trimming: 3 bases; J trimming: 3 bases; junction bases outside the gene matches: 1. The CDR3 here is CAISERGDTGELFF. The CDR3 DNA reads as TGTGCCATCAGTGAACGGGGGGACACCGGGGAGCTGTTTTTT.

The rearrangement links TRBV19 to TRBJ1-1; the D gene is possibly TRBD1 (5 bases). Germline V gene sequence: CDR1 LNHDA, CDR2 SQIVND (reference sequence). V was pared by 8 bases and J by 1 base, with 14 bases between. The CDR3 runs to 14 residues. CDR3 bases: TGTGCCAGTTTGGCAGGGTGGACGAACACTGAAGCTTTCTTT. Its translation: CASLAGWTNTEAFF.

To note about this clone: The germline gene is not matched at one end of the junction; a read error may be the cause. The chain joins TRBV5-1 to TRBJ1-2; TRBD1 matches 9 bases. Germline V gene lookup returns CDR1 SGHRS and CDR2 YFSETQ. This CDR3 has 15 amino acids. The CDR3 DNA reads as TGCGCCAACAGCTCGACACTACAGGGGGCGAACGGCTACACCTTC. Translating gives CANSSTLQGANGYTF.

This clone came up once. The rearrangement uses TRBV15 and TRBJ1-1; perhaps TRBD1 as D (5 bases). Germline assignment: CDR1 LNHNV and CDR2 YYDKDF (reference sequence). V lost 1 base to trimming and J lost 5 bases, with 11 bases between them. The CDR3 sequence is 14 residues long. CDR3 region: CATSRAGGRTEAFF. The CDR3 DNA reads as TGTGCCACCAGCAGAGCGGGGGGTCGTACTGAAGCTTTCTTT. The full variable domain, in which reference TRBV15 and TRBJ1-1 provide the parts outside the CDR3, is DAMVIQNPRYQVTQFGKPVTLSCSQTLNHNVMYWYQQKSSQAPKLLFHYYDKDFNNEADTPDNFQSRRPNTSFCFLDIRSPGLGDTAMYLCATSRAGGRTEAFFGQGTRLTVV.